What follows are 14 T cell receptor beta chains derived from one specimen sequenced in a study of PD-L1 blockade in urothelial cancer. Profiled with immunoSEQ multiplex PCR; TCRdb holds only in-frame clones, not every one. The table lists about 38,000 clones, 83% of them singletons. The specimen was PBMCs, collected around atezolizumab (anti-PD-L1) treatment. The receptors stem from a man aged 55 to 70 with urothelial cancer.

This clone was seen a handful of times. The chain uses TRBV7-9 and TRBJ2-7, with D maybe TRBD2 (5 bases). Germline V gene sequence: CDR1 SEHNR, CDR2 FQNEAQ (reference sequence). This CDR3 has 13 residues. Trimming removed 4 bases at V and 1 base at J, with 8 bases between. CDR3 in DNA: TGTGCCAGCAGCTCCGGACTTTCCTACGAGCAGTACTTC. It yields the protein CASSSGLSYEQYF.

The chain combines TRBV6-5 with TRBJ2-2; 8 nucleotides match TRBD2. The CDR3 contains 15 residues. Germline values: CDR1 MNHEY, CDR2 SVGAGI. Unmatched junction bases numbered 4, after V lost 7 bases and J lost 0 bases. The CDR3 is CASKPGLANTGELFF. In DNA form, the CDR3 reads TGTGCCAGCAAGCCGGGACTAGCGAACACCGGGGAGCTGTTTTTT.

The V gene is TRBV5-1, the J gene TRBJ2-5, with TRBD1 matching 7 bases. The CDR3 has 14 amino acids. Germline trimming cut 4 bases from V and 0 bases from J; bases unmatched to any gene: 3. The germline V gene has CDR1 SGHRS and CDR2 YFSETQ. CDR3 coding DNA: TGCGCCAGCAGCCCAGGGGGATACCAAGAGACCCAGTACTTC. Amino acids: CASSPGGYQETQYF.

The chain employs TRBV28 and TRBJ1-4; D is possibly TRBD1 (5 bases). CDR3 length: 13 amino acids. CDR1 MDHEN and CDR2 SYDVKM come from the germline V gene. V dropped 4 bases and J dropped 6 bases, with 9 bases sitting between them. The CDR3 sequence: CASSSGDHEKLFF. DNA for the CDR3: TGTGCCAGCAGTTCGGGGGACCATGAAAAACTGTTTTTT.

This clone was seen a handful of times. This rearrangement joins TRBV14 to TRBJ2-4; D gene unclear. This CDR3 region has 12 residues. Germline V CDR1 and CDR2: SGHDN, FVKESK. The V end was cut by 1 base, the J end by 5 bases, with 3 bases between. The CDR3 sequence is CASSQVENIQYF. DNA of the CDR3: TGTGCCAGCAGCCAAGTAGAAAACATTCAGTACTTC.

This chain connects TRBV28 to TRBJ1-6, with D tentatively TRBD1 (5 bases). The CDR3 is 14 amino acids. Between the trimmed V and J ends, which lost 6 bases and 7 bases, there was a span of 13 bases. Per the germline V gene, CDR1 is MDHEN and CDR2 is SYDVKM. CDR3 nucleotides: TGTGCCAGCAGGAGGGGCGGGGAGAATTCACCCCTCCACTTT. Encoded protein: CASRRGGENSPLHF. The variable domain in full, completed from reference TRBV28 and TRBJ1-6, reads DVKVTQSSRYLVKRTGEKVFLECVQDMDHENMFWYRQDPGLGLRLIYFSYDVKMKEKGDIPEGYSVSREKKERFSLILESASTNQTSMYLCASRRGGENSPLHFGNGTRLTVT.

The chain is built from TRBV5-1 and TRBJ2-1, with 9 bases matching TRBD1. V was clipped by 5 bases and J by 8 bases; unmatched bases: 11. Per germline, CDR1 SGHRS and CDR2 YFSETQ. The CDR3 extends over 15 amino acids. The CDR3 reads CASRVSGTGIDEQFF. The CDR3 DNA follows: TGCGCCAGCAGAGTTTCCGGGACAGGGATCGATGAGCAGTTCTTC.

A few counts support this clone. This chain connects TRBV19 to TRBJ1-5; D unresolved. The length of the CDR3 is 13 residues. CDR1 is LNHDA and CDR2 is SQIVND in the germline V gene (reference sequence). V was shortened by 3 bases and J by 5 bases, with 8 bases between the two germline ends. This CDR3 reads CASSIEEYQPQHF. For the CDR3, the DNA is TGTGCCAGTAGTATCGAGGAATATCAGCCCCAGCATTTT.

This rearrangement joins TRBV6-5 to TRBJ1-6; TRBD1 might be the D (6 bases). The CDR3 sequence is 14 residues long. The V gene's germline CDR1 is MNHEY and CDR2 SVGAGI. Trimming left V 6 bases short and J 6 bases short, with 12 bases between. The CDR3 DNA reads TGTGCCAGCAGCCGGACAGTAATTAATTCACCCCTCCACTTT. Its translation: CASSRTVINSPLHF.

The rearrangement links TRBV5-6 to TRBJ2-7; weak D call: TRBD1 (5 bases). The germline V and J ends were trimmed by 0 bases and 4 bases, with 11 bases remaining between them. CDR3 length: 14 amino acids. CDR1 and CDR2 from the germline V gene are SGHDT and YYEEEE. CDR3: CASSLDQGPYEQYF. The CDR3 DNA reads as TGTGCCAGCAGCTTGGACCAGGGTCCTTACGAGCAGTACTTC. Complete variable domain (other parts from reference TRBV5-6 and TRBJ2-7): DAGVTQSPTHLIKTRGQQVTLRCSPKSGHDTVSWYQQALGQGPQFIFQYYEEEERQRGNFPDRFSGHQFPNYSSELNVNALLLGDSALYLCASSLDQGPYEQYFGPGTRLTVT.

The chain couples TRBV9 to TRBJ1-1; D perhaps matches TRBD1 (5 bases). The CDR3 sequence is 13 residues long. CDR1 is SGDLS, CDR2 YYNGEE, per germline. V was shortened by 4 bases and J by 4 bases, with 11 bases between the two germline ends. The chain's CDR3 is CASSFSGGTEAFF. Written as DNA, the CDR3 is TGTGCCAGCAGCTTCTCGGGGGGCACTGAAGCTTTCTTT. The full variable domain, in which reference TRBV9 and TRBJ1-1 provide the parts outside the CDR3, is DSGVTQTPKHLITATGQRVTLRCSPRSGDLSVYWYQQSLDQGLQFLIQYYNGEERAKGNILERFSAQQFPDLHSELNLSSLELGDSALYFCASSFSGGTEAFFGQGTRLTVV.

The chain joins TRBV7-2 to TRBJ2-3; tentatively, D is TRBD1 (6 bases). The CDR3 sequence is 15 residues long. The germline V gene encodes CDR1 SGHTA and CDR2 FQGNSA. V lost 2 bases and J 1 base, leaving 10 bases between the germline ends. The CDR3 DNA reads TGTGCCAGCAGCTTAACCGGACAGCGCACAGATACGCAGTATTTT. This gives the protein CASSLTGQRTDTQYF. The whole variable domain, remainder taken from reference TRBV7-2 and TRBJ2-3, is GAGVSQSPSNKVTEKGKDVELRCDPISGHTALYWYRQSLGQGLEFLIYFQGNSAPDKSGLPSDRFSAERTGGSVSTLTIQRTQQEDSAVYLCASSLTGQRTDTQYFGPGTRLTVL.

This clone turned up a few times. CDR3 in amino acids: CATSRGPGLAGPGELFF. DNA for the CDR3: TGTGCCACCAGCAGAGGACCGGGACTAGCGGGACCCGGGGAGCTGTTTTTT. The gene calls are TRBV15 and TRBJ2-2; TRBD2 agrees at 13 bases. This CDR3 has 17 amino acids. The germline V gene has CDR1 LNHNV and CDR2 YYDKDF (reference sequence). V shed 1 base and J 6 bases; nucleotides not matched to a gene: 5.

This clone was counted once. This chain links TRBV28 with TRBJ2-7; D remains unclear. Per the germline V gene, CDR1 is MDHEN and CDR2 is SYDVKM. This CDR3 comprises 15 residues. Trimming left V 1 base short and J 0 bases short, with 10 bases between. The CDR3 region is CASSLFGFGSYEQYF. The CDR3 DNA follows: TGTGCCAGCAGTTTATTCGGGTTCGGCTCCTACGAGCAGTACTTC.